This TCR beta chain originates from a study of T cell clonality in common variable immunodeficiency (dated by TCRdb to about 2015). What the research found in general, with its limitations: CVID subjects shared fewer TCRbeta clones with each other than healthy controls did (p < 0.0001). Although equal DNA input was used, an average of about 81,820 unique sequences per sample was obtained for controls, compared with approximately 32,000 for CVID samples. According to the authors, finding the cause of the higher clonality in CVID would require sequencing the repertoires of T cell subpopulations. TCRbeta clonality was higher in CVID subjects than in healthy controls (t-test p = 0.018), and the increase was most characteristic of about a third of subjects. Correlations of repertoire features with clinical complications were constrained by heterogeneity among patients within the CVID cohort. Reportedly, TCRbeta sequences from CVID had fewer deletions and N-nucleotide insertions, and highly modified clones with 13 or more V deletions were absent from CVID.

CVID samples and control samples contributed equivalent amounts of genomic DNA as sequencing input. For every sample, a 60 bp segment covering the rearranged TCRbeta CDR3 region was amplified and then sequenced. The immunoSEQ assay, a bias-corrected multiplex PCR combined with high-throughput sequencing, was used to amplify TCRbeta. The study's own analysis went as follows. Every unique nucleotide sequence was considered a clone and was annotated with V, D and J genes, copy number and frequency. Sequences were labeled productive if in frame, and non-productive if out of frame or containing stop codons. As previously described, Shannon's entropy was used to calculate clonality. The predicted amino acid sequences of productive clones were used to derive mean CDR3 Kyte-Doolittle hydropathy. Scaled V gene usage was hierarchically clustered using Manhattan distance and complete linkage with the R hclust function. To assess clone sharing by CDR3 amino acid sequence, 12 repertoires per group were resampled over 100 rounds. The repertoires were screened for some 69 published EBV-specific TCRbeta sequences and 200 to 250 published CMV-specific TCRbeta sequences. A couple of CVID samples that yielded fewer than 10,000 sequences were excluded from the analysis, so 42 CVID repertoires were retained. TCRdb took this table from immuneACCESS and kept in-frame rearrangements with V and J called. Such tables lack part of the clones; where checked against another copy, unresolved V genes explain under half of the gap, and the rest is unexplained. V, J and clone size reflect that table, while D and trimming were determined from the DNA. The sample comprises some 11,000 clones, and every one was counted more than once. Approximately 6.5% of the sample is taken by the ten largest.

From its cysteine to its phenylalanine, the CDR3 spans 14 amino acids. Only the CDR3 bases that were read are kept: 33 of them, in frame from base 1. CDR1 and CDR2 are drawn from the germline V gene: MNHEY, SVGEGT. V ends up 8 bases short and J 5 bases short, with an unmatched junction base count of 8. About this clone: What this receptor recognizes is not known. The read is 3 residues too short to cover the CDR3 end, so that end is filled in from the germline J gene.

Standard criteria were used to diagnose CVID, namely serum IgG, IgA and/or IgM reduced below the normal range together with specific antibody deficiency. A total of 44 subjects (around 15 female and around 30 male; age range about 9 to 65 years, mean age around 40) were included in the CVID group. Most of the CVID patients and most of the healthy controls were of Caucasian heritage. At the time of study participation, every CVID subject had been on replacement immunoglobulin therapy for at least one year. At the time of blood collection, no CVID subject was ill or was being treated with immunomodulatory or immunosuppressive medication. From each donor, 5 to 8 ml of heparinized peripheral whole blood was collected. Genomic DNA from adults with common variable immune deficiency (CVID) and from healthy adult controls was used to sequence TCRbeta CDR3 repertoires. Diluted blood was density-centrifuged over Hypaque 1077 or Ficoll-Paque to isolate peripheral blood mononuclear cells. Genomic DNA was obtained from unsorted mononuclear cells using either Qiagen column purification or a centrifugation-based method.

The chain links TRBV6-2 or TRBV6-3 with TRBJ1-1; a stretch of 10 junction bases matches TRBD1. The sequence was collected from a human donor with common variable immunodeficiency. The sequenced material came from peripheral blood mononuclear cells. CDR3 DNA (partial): TGTGCCAGCTCAGACAGGGGGCGCTTTACTGAA. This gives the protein CASSDRGRFTE. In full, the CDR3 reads CASSDRGRFTEAFF.